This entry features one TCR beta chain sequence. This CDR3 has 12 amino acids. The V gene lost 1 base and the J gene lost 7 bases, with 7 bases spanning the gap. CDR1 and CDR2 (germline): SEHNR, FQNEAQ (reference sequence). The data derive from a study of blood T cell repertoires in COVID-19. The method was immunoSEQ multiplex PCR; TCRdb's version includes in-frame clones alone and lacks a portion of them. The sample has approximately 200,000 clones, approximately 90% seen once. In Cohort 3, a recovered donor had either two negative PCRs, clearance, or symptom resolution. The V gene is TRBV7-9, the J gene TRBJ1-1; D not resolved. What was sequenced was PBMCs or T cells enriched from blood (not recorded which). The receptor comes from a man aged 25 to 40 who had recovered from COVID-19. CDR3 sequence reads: CASSLGEDEAFF. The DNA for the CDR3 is TGTGCCAGCAGCTTAGGGGAGGATGAAGCTTTCTTT.